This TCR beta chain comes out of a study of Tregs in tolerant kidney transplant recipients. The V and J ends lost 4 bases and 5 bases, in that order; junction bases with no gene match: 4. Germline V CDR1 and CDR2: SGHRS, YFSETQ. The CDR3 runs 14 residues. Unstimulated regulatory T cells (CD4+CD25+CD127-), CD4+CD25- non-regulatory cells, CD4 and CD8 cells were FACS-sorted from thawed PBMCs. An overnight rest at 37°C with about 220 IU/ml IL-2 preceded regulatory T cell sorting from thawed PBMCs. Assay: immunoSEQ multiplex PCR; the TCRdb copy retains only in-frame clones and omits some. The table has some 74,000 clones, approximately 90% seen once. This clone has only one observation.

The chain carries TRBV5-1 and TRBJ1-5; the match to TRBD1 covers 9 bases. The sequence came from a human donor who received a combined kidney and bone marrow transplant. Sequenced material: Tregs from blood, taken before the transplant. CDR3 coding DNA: TGCGCCAGCAGCCCGGACAGGGGTGATCAGCCCCAGCATTTT. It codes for CASSPDRGDQPQHF.